What follows are 31 T cell receptor beta chains derived from one specimen sequenced in a study of T cell repertoires in cytomegalovirus infection. TCRdb independently ran MiXCR on the reads; one entry per CDR3 protein. This sample has approximately 500,000 distinct CDR3 sequences, with 16% found just once. Sequenced: CD8+ T cells from PBMCs. The receptor set was obtained from a human donor in good health (CMV status not recorded). Some clones in this sample may be carry-over from other donors' samples.

The V and J genes are TRBV20-1 and TRBJ1-5, with 8 nucleotides matching TRBD1. This CDR3 contains 16 residues. V shed 0 bases, J shed 3 bases, and the junction held 7 bases outside the gene matches. Germline V lookup: CDR1 DFQATT, CDR2 SNEGSKA (reference sequence). In DNA, the CDR3 is TGCAGTGCTAGAGATTTCAGGGGGCAGGACAATCAGCCCCAGCATTTT. It specifies CSARDFRGQDNQPQHF.

The chain uses TRBV30 and TRBJ2-1, with 10 bases that match TRBD2. Looked up from germline, CDR1 is GTSNPN and CDR2 is SVGIG (reference sequence). V lost 0 bases, J lost 5 bases, and 7 bases stayed unmatched. The CDR3 length is 16 residues. CDR3 nucleotides: TGTGCCTGGAGTGTACGCCTAGCGGGAGTTGACAATGAGCAGTTCTTC. This sequence encodes CAWSVRLAGVDNEQFF. The complete variable domain, with remaining parts taken from reference TRBV30 and TRBJ2-1, reads SQTIHQWPATLVQPVGSPLSLECTVEGTSNPNLYWYRQAAGRGLQLLFYSVGIGQISSEVPQNLSASRPQDRQFILSSKKLLLSDSGFYLCAWSVRLAGVDNEQFFGPGTRLTVL.

This clonotype was counted only a few times. This chain joins TRBV5-4 and TRBJ2-7, with 9 nucleotides matching TRBD1. V was clipped by 2 bases and J by 2 bases; unmatched bases: 8. This CDR3 contains 16 residues. Germline CDR1 is SGHNT and CDR2 is YYREEE (reference sequence). CDR3 sequence reads: CASSFQTGTGTYEQYF. In DNA, the CDR3 is TGTGCCAGCAGCTTTCAAACCGGGACAGGGACCTACGAGCAGTACTTC.

This clonotype was seen only a few times. This chain uses TRBV11-2 with TRBJ2-3; 10 positions agree with TRBD2. The CDR3 covers 16 residues. CDR1 SGHAT and CDR2 FQNNGV come from the germline V gene. V shed 1 base and J 3 bases; nucleotides not matched to a gene: 4. Written as DNA, the CDR3 is TGTGCCAGCAGCTTAGTGCCAGCGGGGGGGACAGATACGCAGTATTTT. Protein product: CASSLVPAGGTDTQYF.

The table lists this clonotype with a few counts. The chain carries TRBV2 and TRBJ2-6, with 9 bases fitting TRBD1. The V gene end was trimmed by 5 bases and the J gene end by 2 bases; junction bases not matched to a gene: 4. CDR1 SNHLY and CDR2 FYNNEI come from the germline V gene. This CDR3 is 16 amino acids long. CDR3 region: CASSPHRGPGANVLTF. CDR3 bases: TGTGCCAGCAGTCCCCACAGGGGGCCTGGGGCCAACGTCCTGACTTTC.

This clonotype was counted at least ten times. The chain combines TRBV27 with TRBJ2-5, with D hard to call. V lost 2 bases and J 5 bases, leaving 9 bases between the germline ends. This CDR3 spans 13 amino acids. Germline V gives CDR1 MNHEY, CDR2 SMNVEV (reference sequence). This CDR3 is CASSLVGRETQYF. For the CDR3, the DNA is TGTGCCAGCAGTTTAGTGGGAAGGGAGACCCAGTACTTC.

V and J are TRBV6-5 and TRBJ1-2; TRBD1 matches 9 bases. This CDR3 has 16 residues. V lost 5 bases and J lost 7; bases outside the gene matches: 14. Per the germline V gene, CDR1 is MNHEY and CDR2 is SVGAGI. CDR3 bases: TGTGCCAGCAGTCGGGGACAGGGACGGACAAGGTCTGGCTACACCTTC. Translating it yields CASSRGQGRTRSGYTF.

The table lists this clonotype with a few counts. This chain joins TRBV9 and TRBJ2-3; 12 nucleotides match TRBD2. Losses at the gene ends were 3 bases for V and 2 bases for J; bases not matched to a gene: 4. The CDR3 length is 16 residues. The germline V gene encodes CDR1 SGDLS and CDR2 YYNGEE. CDR3 loop: CASSGRLAGATDTQYF. In DNA, the CDR3 is TGTGCCAGCAGCGGCAGACTAGCGGGAGCCACAGATACGCAGTATTTT.

V is TRBV30 and J is TRBJ2-5; possible D gene TRBD2, 6 bases. Trimming shortened V by 5 bases and J by 4 bases, and 11 bases separated the two germline ends. Germline V CDR1 and CDR2: GTSNPN, SVGIG (reference sequence). The CDR3 loop spans 12 amino acids. In DNA form, the CDR3 reads TGTGCCTGGGAGCAGCGGGCAGAGACCCAGTACTTC. Protein sequence: CAWEQRAETQYF. The full variable domain, rest sourced from reference TRBV30 and TRBJ2-5, is SQTIHQWPATLVQPVGSPLSLECTVEGTSNPNLYWYRQAAGRGLQLLFYSVGIGQISSEVPQNLSASRPQDRQFILSSKKLLLSDSGFYLCAWEQRAETQYFGPGTRLLVL.

The rearrangement uses TRBV5-1 and TRBJ2-5; possible D gene TRBD2, 5 bases. CDR3 length: 11 amino acids. Trimming stripped 2 bases from V and 12 bases from J, with 11 bases between. Germline values: CDR1 SGHRS, CDR2 YFSETQ. The CDR3, as DNA: TGCGCCAGCAGCTTAGGACTTCGAGAGTACTTC. Protein product: CASSLGLREYF.

The chain links TRBV27 to TRBJ1-1, with a weak D call TRBD1 (5 bases). This CDR3 spans 12 amino acids. V dropped 8 bases and J dropped 5 bases, with 12 bases sitting between them. The V gene's germline CDR1 is MNHEY and CDR2 SMNVEV (reference sequence). For the CDR3, the DNA is TGTGCCAGCGGGATCGGGGGAACTGAAGCTTTCTTT. This encodes CASGIGGTEAFF.

The chain recombines TRBV28 with TRBJ2-1; 15 bases are shared with TRBD2. The V gene end was trimmed by 4 bases and the J gene end by 9 bases; junction bases not matched to a gene: 7. The length of the CDR3 is 16 residues. The germline gives CDR1 MDHEN, CDR2 SYDVKM. This CDR3 is CASSYGLAGGGSEQFF. In DNA, the CDR3 is TGTGCCAGCAGTTACGGACTAGCGGGAGGGGGGAGTGAGCAGTTCTTC.

The chain uses TRBV10-2 and TRBJ2-7; 7 positions match TRBD2. The CDR3 runs 13 residues. The V gene's germline CDR1 is WSHSY and CDR2 SAAADI. The junction had 9 bases not matched to a gene; V was cut back by 8 bases and J by 5 bases. CDR3 loop: CASWEGGGNEQYF. DNA of the CDR3: TGCGCCAGCTGGGAGGGAGGAGGGAACGAGCAGTACTTC.

This clonotype appeared many times. The chain links TRBV7-2 to TRBJ2-1; a possible D gene is TRBD1 (6 bases). The CDR3 covers 18 residues. V lost 0 bases to trimming and J lost 0 bases, with 15 bases between them. Germline V gives CDR1 SGHTA, CDR2 FQGNSA. The CDR3 loop is CASSLALSRGSSYNEQFF. The CDR3 nucleotides are TGTGCCAGCAGCTTAGCGCTGTCGAGGGGGAGCTCCTACAATGAGCAGTTCTTC.

With respect to this clonotype: The CDR3 does not end in the conserved phenylalanine or tryptophan, so this is likely a read error. The J gene is TRBJ2-7, the V gene TRBV29-1; TRBD2 is a possible D gene (5 bases). Trimming shortened V by 7 bases and J by 0 bases, and 13 bases separated the two germline ends. The CDR3 extends over 13 amino acids. The germline V gene has CDR1 SQVTM and CDR2 ANQGSEA. The CDR3 coding sequence is TGCAGCGCCACCGGGGATAGCTCCTACGAGCAGTACTTA. Translated: CSATGDSSYEQYL.

The rearrangement links TRBV5-1 to TRBJ2-2, with a possible D match to TRBD1 (6 bases). Looked up from germline, CDR1 is SGHRS and CDR2 is YFSETQ. V lost 1 base and J 5 bases, leaving 12 bases between the germline ends. The CDR3 consists of 15 residues. This chain's CDR3 is CASSLSRGITGELFF. The CDR3 DNA is TGCGCCAGCAGCTTGTCCAGGGGAATTACCGGGGAGCTGTTTTTT.

There are many counts of this clonotype. The chain couples TRBV12-5 to TRBJ2-1, with a tentative D call TRBD1 (6 bases). Germline CDR1 and CDR2: LGHNT and FRNRAP. Trimming took off 4 bases at V and 5 bases at J, with 9 bases between the two ends. CDR3 size: 13 residues. CDR3 region: CASGYDRNNEQFF. CDR3 nucleotides: TGTGCTAGTGGTTACGACAGGAACAATGAGCAGTTCTTC.

Many counts were recorded for this clonotype. The rearrangement joins TRBV7-9 to TRBJ2-7, with 13 bases matching TRBD2. There are 17 residues in the CDR3. Losses at the gene ends were 5 bases for V and 2 bases for J; bases not matched to a gene: 9. Germline loops: CDR1 SEHNR, CDR2 FQNEAQ (reference sequence). CDR3 protein: CASSPRTSGSQAYEQYF. CDR3 DNA sequence: TGTGCCAGCAGCCCAAGGACTAGCGGGAGTCAGGCCTACGAGCAGTACTTC.

This clonotype was seen at least ten times. The CDR3 nucleotides read TGTGCCAGCAGCGAAGCCTCGGGGCAAAACATTCAGTACTTC. Amino acid sequence: CASSEASGQNIQYF. The V gene is TRBV7-9, the J gene TRBJ2-4; D is perhaps TRBD1 or TRBD2 (5 bases each). The V end lost 5 bases, the J end lost 5 bases, and 13 bases lay between the germline ends. The CDR3 totals 14 residues. Per germline, CDR1 SEHNR and CDR2 FQNEAQ (reference sequence).

This clonotype was found many times. The chain has TRBV7-8 and TRBJ2-3; 10 bases agree with TRBD2. Germline CDR1 reads SGHVS; CDR2 reads FQNEAQ. The J segment lost 5 bases and the V segment lost 0 bases, leaving 8 bases of the junction unmatched. This CDR3 has 17 residues. CDR3 sequence reads: CASSLAGIAGGVDTQYF. The DNA of the CDR3 is TGTGCCAGCAGCTTAGCGGGGATAGCGGGAGGTGTAGATACGCAGTATTTT.

This clonotype occurred many times. The chain uses TRBV7-3 and TRBJ2-7, with 11 bases lining up with TRBD2. Trimming at V came to 3 bases and at J to 3 bases, leaving 1 base not matched to a gene. CDR3 length: 14 amino acids. Germline loops: CDR1 SGHTA, CDR2 FQGTGA. The CDR3 region has the DNA TGTGCCAGCAGCTTCGGGACTAGCGGCTACGAGCAGTACTTC. Translation: CASSFGTSGYEQYF. Combining the CDR3 with reference TRBV7-3 and TRBJ2-7 gives the whole variable domain GAGVSQTPSNKVTEKGKYVELRCDPISGHTALYWYRQSLGQGPEFLIYFQGTGAADDSGLPNDRFFAVRPEGSVSTLKIQRTERGDSAVYLCASSFGTSGYEQYFGPGTRLTVT.

The rearrangement joins TRBV28 to TRBJ2-5, with D possibly TRBD1 on 6 matching bases. The CDR3 totals 12 residues. Per the germline V gene, CDR1 is MDHEN and CDR2 is SYDVKM. Between the trimmed V and J ends, which lost 5 bases and 7 bases, there was a span of 11 bases. CDR3 DNA: TGTGCCAGCAGTAGGGCAGGGGTGACCCAGTACTTC. Its protein product is CASSRAGVTQYF.

This clonotype was found many times. The chain combines TRBV6-1 with TRBJ1-5, with D tentatively TRBD1 (5 bases). Trimming removed 0 bases at V and 2 bases at J, with 8 bases between. The CDR3 length is 15 residues. Germline V gene data show CDR1 as MNHNS and CDR2 as SASEGT. CDR3 DNA: TGTGCCAGCAGTGAAGCCTGGGGACGCAATCAGCCCCAGCATTTT. As protein: CASSEAWGRNQPQHF.

The J gene is TRBJ1-1, the V gene TRBV7-6, with no clear D. V dropped 1 base and J dropped 6 bases, with 9 bases sitting between them. There are 13 residues in the CDR3. Germline values: CDR1 SGHVS, CDR2 FNYEAQ. The CDR3 DNA reads as TGTGCCAGCAGCTTAGGACTAGATCCTGAAGCTTTCTTT. It translates to CASSLGLDPEAFF.

This clonotype was counted at least ten times. The chain has TRBV12-3 or TRBV12-4 and TRBJ2-5; no definite D call. Trimming took 8 bases from V and 2 from J, leaving 15 bases between them. CDR3 length equals 14 residues. The CDR3 DNA reads as TGTGCCAGCGGCTATACAGAAGGTCAAGAGACCCAGTACTTC. Translating it yields CASGYTEGQETQYF.

The V call is TRBV10-2, the J call TRBJ2-7; the D gene could be TRBD1 or TRBD2 (6 bases each). Trimming took 5 bases from V and 0 from J, leaving 14 bases between them. Germline CDR1 is WSHSY and CDR2 is SAAADI. CDR3 length: 15 residues. Written as DNA, the CDR3 is TGCGCCAGCAGTCAGAAGGGGGGTAGCTCCTACGAGCAGTACTTC. This codes for CASSQKGGSSYEQYF.

In this sample, this clonotype turned up many times. This rearrangement joins TRBV19 to TRBJ1-1, with 7 positions matching TRBD1. Trimming removed 3 bases from V and 10 bases from J; junction bases left unmatched: 14. Germline V gene data show CDR1 as LNHDA and CDR2 as SQIVND (reference sequence). This CDR3 comprises 15 residues. The CDR3 protein is CASSISQGTLEGAFF. The CDR3 region has the DNA TGTGCCAGTAGTATTTCACAGGGGACCTTGGAGGGAGCTTTCTTT.

In this sample, this clonotype turned up once. The CDR3 does not close with the conserved phenylalanine or tryptophan, likely indicating a read error. The chain carries TRBV7-1 and TRBJ2-7; 8 nucleotides match TRBD2. TRBV7-1 is annotated as an ORF whose role is uncertain. V was clipped by 5 bases and J by 2 bases; unmatched bases: 8. The CDR3 consists of 15 residues. CDR3 DNA sequence: TGTGCCAGCAGCCCCCCGCGAGCGGGAGCCTACGAGCAGTACTTA. Protein: CASSPPRAGAYEQYL.

This clonotype appeared once. A much larger clone is a single base away; this may be a read error. The gene calls are TRBV6-5 and TRBJ1-2, with TRBD1 matching 9 bases. The CDR3 spans 16 residues. Germline V gene sequence: CDR1 MNHEY, CDR2 SVGAGI. Trimming took 10 bases from V and 8 from J; bases not matched to a gene: 20. The CDR3 loop is CAIITSREQGARGYTF. CDR3 coding DNA: TGTGCCATCATCACGTCCCGAGAACAGGGGGCGAGGGGCTACACCTTC.

This clonotype has a single count. As the CDR3 is not closed by the conserved phenylalanine or tryptophan, this likely results from a read error. The rearrangement uses TRBV24-1 and TRBJ2-1, with D possibly being TRBD2 (6 bases). Germline loops: CDR1 KGHDR, CDR2 SFDVKD. CDR3 size: 16 residues. V dropped 0 bases and J dropped 4 bases, with 12 bases sitting between them. CDR3 nucleotides: TGTGCCACCAGTGATTTGTCTTCGGGAGTTTACAATGAGCAGTTCCTC. Its protein is CATSDLSSGVYNEQFL.

A note on this clonotype: Its ends do not fully match the called genes, so a read error is possible. The gene calls are TRBV7-6 and TRBJ2-1; 8 bases align to TRBD2. The CDR3 length is 19 residues. Germline values: CDR1 SGHVS, CDR2 FNYEAQ. The CDR3 is CASSFRRGAYISSYNDQFF. CDR3 coding DNA: TGTGCCAGCAGCTTCAGGCGGGGGGCCTACATTAGCTCCTACAATGATCAGTTCTTC.